These T cell receptor beta chains were read from a single sample in a study of blood T cell repertoires in COVID-19. Data came from immunoSEQ multiplex PCR; TCRdb stores just in-frame clones and leaves some out. Altogether 190,000 or so clones are present, 70% to 90% being singletons, with the ten largest covering over 7%. Sample: PBMCs or T cells enriched from blood (not recorded which). Receptors were obtained from a young woman who had recovered from COVID-19. CDR3s include the opening cysteine and the closing phenylalanine or tryptophan. A D gene is named only where the DNA matches it firmly. Part of the rows lack a size; the others show once, few, many or a class for expanded clones.

v_gene: TRBV2; d_gene: -; j_gene: TRBJ2-2; abundance: -; CDR3aa: CASTSDRAGTGELFF; CDR3nt: TGTGCCAGCACTTCAGACAGGGCGGGAACCGGGGAGCTGTTTTTT
v_gene: TRBV11-2; d_gene: TRBD1; j_gene: TRBJ2-3; abundance: -; CDR3aa: CASSPGTGPRDTQYF; CDR3nt: TGTGCCAGCAGCCCCGGGACAGGCCCCCGAGATACGCAGTATTTT
v_gene: TRBV28; d_gene: -; j_gene: TRBJ2-7; abundance: few; CDR3aa: CASSFNYEQYF; CDR3nt: TGTGCCAGCAGTTTCAACTACGAGCAGTACTTC
v_gene: TRBV12-3/TRBV12-4; d_gene: -; j_gene: TRBJ2-1; abundance: -; CDR3aa: CASSFLAVNEQFF; CDR3nt: TGTGCCAGCAGTTTTCTAGCAGTGAATGAGCAGTTCTTC
v_gene: TRBV15; d_gene: -; j_gene: TRBJ2-3; abundance: -; CDR3aa: CATSRDQGRGTDTQYF; CDR3nt: TGTGCCACCAGCAGAGATCAGGGCCGGGGCACAGATACGCAGTATTTT
v_gene: TRBV27; d_gene: -; j_gene: TRBJ1-4; abundance: -; CDR3aa: CASSPSPATNEKLFF; CDR3nt: TGTGCCAGCTCCCCGTCCCCTGCAACTAATGAAAAACTGTTTTTT
v_gene: TRBV28; d_gene: TRBD2; j_gene: TRBJ2-4; abundance: -; CDR3aa: CASLSGGSNLKNIQYF; CDR3nt: TGTGCCAGTCTGTCGGGGGGGAGCAACCTCAAAAACATTCAGTACTTC
v_gene: TRBV28; d_gene: -; j_gene: TRBJ1-6; abundance: -; CDR3aa: CASSGRPNSPLHF; CDR3nt: TGTGCCAGTTCAGGTAGACCTAATTCACCCCTCCACTTT
v_gene: TRBV5-1; d_gene: -; j_gene: TRBJ1-6; abundance: -; CDR3aa: CASSLDTGSNSPLHF; CDR3nt: TGCGCCAGCAGCTTGGATACAGGGTCAAATTCACCCCTCCACTTT
v_gene: TRBV5-4; d_gene: -; j_gene: TRBJ2-3; abundance: few; CDR3aa: CASSLSGDGTDTQYF; CDR3nt: TGTGCCAGCAGCCTATCGGGGGATGGCACAGATACGCAGTATTTT
v_gene: TRBV5-8; d_gene: TRBD1; j_gene: TRBJ1-6; abundance: few; CDR3aa: CASSLTGTYNSPLHF; CDR3nt: TGTGCCAGCAGCCTGACAGGGACCTATAATTCACCCCTCCACTTT
v_gene: TRBV2; d_gene: -; j_gene: TRBJ1-2; abundance: -; CDR3aa: CASIEDSLNYGYTF; CDR3nt: TGTGCCAGCATAGAGGACAGTCTTAACTATGGCTACACCTTC
v_gene: TRBV2; d_gene: -; j_gene: TRBJ2-7; abundance: -; CDR3aa: CASKGTDTALVGYEQYF; CDR3nt: TGTGCCAGCAAGGGAACGGACACTGCGCTTGTGGGCTACGAGCAGTACTTC
v_gene: TRBV14; d_gene: -; j_gene: TRBJ2-7; abundance: -; CDR3aa: CASSPSGYEQYF; CDR3nt: TGTGCCAGCAGCCCTTCCGGCTACGAGCAGTACTTC
v_gene: TRBV5-4; d_gene: -; j_gene: TRBJ2-3; abundance: -; CDR3aa: CASSPWGGPADTQYF; CDR3nt: TGTGCCAGCAGCCCGTGGGGGGGGCCAGCAGATACGCAGTATTTT
v_gene: TRBV2; d_gene: -; j_gene: TRBJ1-1; abundance: -; CDR3aa: CASSERRLNTEAFF; CDR3nt: TGTGCCAGCAGTGAGAGGCGGTTGAACACTGAAGCTTTCTTT
v_gene: TRBV9; d_gene: -; j_gene: TRBJ2-1; abundance: -; CDR3aa: CASSVVPAGLTYNEQFF; CDR3nt: TGTGCCAGCAGCGTAGTACCCGCGGGGTTAACCTACAATGAGCAGTTCTTC
v_gene: TRBV5-1; d_gene: -; j_gene: TRBJ1-5; abundance: -; CDR3aa: CASSLRYGLSNQPQHF; CDR3nt: TGCGCCAGCAGCTTGAGATATGGGCTAAGCAATCAGCCCCAGCATTTT
v_gene: TRBV9; d_gene: TRBD1; j_gene: TRBJ1-2; abundance: -; CDR3aa: CASSGGQGASVGYTF; CDR3nt: TGTGCCAGCAGCGGTGGACAGGGGGCGTCGGTTGGCTACACCTTC
v_gene: TRBV24-1; d_gene: TRBD1; j_gene: TRBJ1-2; abundance: -; CDR3aa: CATRNTGDYGYTF; CDR3nt: TGTGCCACCAGAAATACAGGGGACTATGGCTACACCTTC
v_gene: TRBV11-2; d_gene: -; j_gene: TRBJ2-5; abundance: -; CDR3aa: CASSHQTGTRGSIATQYF; CDR3nt: TGTGCCAGCAGTCATCAAACTGGAACTCGGGGGTCTATTGCGACCCAGTACTTC
v_gene: TRBV2; d_gene: -; j_gene: TRBJ1-2; abundance: -; CDR3aa: CARDMRDTGYTF; CDR3nt: TGTGCCAGAGATATGAGGGACACGGGCTACACCTTC
v_gene: TRBV4-2; d_gene: TRBD2; j_gene: TRBJ2-2; abundance: -; CDR3aa: CASSQDRTSHNTGELFF; CDR3nt: TGTGCCAGCAGCCAAGATCGGACTAGCCATAACACCGGGGAGCTGTTTTTT
v_gene: TRBV28; d_gene: -; j_gene: TRBJ1-1; abundance: -; CDR3aa: CASSYGRSPTGTEAFF; CDR3nt: TGTGCCAGCAGCTACGGTCGGAGTCCCACGGGCACTGAAGCTTTCTTT
v_gene: TRBV4-1; d_gene: -; j_gene: TRBJ1-4; abundance: few; CDR3aa: CASTKGRERREKLFF; CDR3nt: TGCGCCAGCACCAAGGGTAGAGAGAGGAGGGAAAAACTGTTTTTT
v_gene: TRBV15; d_gene: -; j_gene: TRBJ1-5; abundance: -; CDR3aa: CATSKVSGVGNQPQHF; CDR3nt: TGTGCCACCAGCAAAGTTTCAGGTGTAGGCAATCAGCCCCAGCATTTT
v_gene: TRBV12-3/TRBV12-4; d_gene: -; j_gene: TRBJ1-2; abundance: -; CDR3aa: CASRGGGAGGYTF; CDR3nt: TGTGCCAGCAGGGGTGGAGGGGCTGGCGGCTACACCTTC
v_gene: TRBV29-1; d_gene: -; j_gene: TRBJ2-7; abundance: -; CDR3aa: CSVVRGVYEQYF; CDR3nt: TGCAGCGTTGTCAGAGGCGTCTACGAGCAGTACTTC
v_gene: TRBV5-1; d_gene: TRBD2; j_gene: TRBJ2-7; abundance: -; CDR3aa: CASSLITGTKAEQYF; CDR3nt: TGCGCCAGCAGCTTGATCACCGGGACTAAGGCCGAGCAGTACTTC
v_gene: TRBV28; d_gene: TRBD1; j_gene: TRBJ2-4; abundance: -; CDR3aa: CASRTGGLAKNIQYF; CDR3nt: TGTGCCAGCAGGACAGGGGGCTTAGCCAAAAACATTCAGTACTTC
v_gene: TRBV7-6; d_gene: TRBD1; j_gene: TRBJ2-1; abundance: -; CDR3aa: CASSTPGQGTNEQFF; CDR3nt: TGTGCCAGCAGCACGCCGGGACAGGGAACCAATGAGCAGTTCTTC
v_gene: TRBV3-1/TRBV3-2; d_gene: -; j_gene: TRBJ2-7; abundance: -; CDR3aa: CASSQEKRLLPYEQYF; CDR3nt: TGTGCCAGCAGCCAAGAAAAGCGGTTGCTACCATACGAGCAGTACTTC
v_gene: TRBV5-6; d_gene: -; j_gene: TRBJ1-6; abundance: -; CDR3aa: CASSLGYRNYNSPLHF; CDR3nt: TGTGCCAGCAGCTTGGGGTACAGGAACTATAATTCACCCCTCCACTTT
v_gene: TRBV28; d_gene: TRBD1; j_gene: TRBJ2-3; abundance: -; CDR3aa: CASISGQEGDTQYF; CDR3nt: TGTGCCAGCATATCGGGACAGGAGGGAGATACGCAGTATTTT
v_gene: TRBV27; d_gene: -; j_gene: TRBJ1-2; abundance: -; CDR3aa: CASSSHWGPFNYGYTF; CDR3nt: TGTGCCAGCAGTTCGCACTGGGGGCCCTTTAACTATGGCTACACCTTC
v_gene: TRBV28; d_gene: -; j_gene: TRBJ2-7; abundance: -; CDR3aa: CASSIRVFDYEQYF; CDR3nt: TGTGCCAGCAGTATCCGGGTGTTCGACTACGAGCAGTACTTC
v_gene: TRBV30; d_gene: TRBD1; j_gene: TRBJ1-1; abundance: -; CDR3aa: CAWSRQGWTEAFF; CDR3nt: TGTGCCTGGAGCCGACAGGGGTGGACTGAAGCTTTCTTT
v_gene: TRBV6-5; d_gene: -; j_gene: TRBJ1-3; abundance: once; CDR3aa: CASSSPGEGSGNTIYF; CDR3nt: TGTGCCAGCAGTTCCCCCGGGGAAGGCTCTGGAAACACCATATATTTT
v_gene: TRBV9; d_gene: TRBD1; j_gene: TRBJ2-1; abundance: -; CDR3aa: CASSRQGVYNEQFF; CDR3nt: TGTGCCAGCAGCCGACAGGGGGTTTACAATGAGCAGTTCTTC
v_gene: TRBV7-9; d_gene: TRBD2; j_gene: TRBJ2-5; abundance: -; CDR3aa: CASSFRLAGGEQETQYF; CDR3nt: TGTGCCAGCAGCTTCCGACTAGCGGGGGGTGAACAAGAGACCCAGTACTTC
v_gene: TRBV19; d_gene: -; j_gene: TRBJ1-5; abundance: -; CDR3aa: CASKAGRFSNQPQHF; CDR3nt: TGTGCCAGTAAGGCCGGGAGGTTTAGCAATCAGCCCCAGCATTTT
v_gene: TRBV7-9; d_gene: TRBD1; j_gene: TRBJ1-5; abundance: -; CDR3aa: CASSATGGDQPQHF; CDR3nt: TGTGCCAGCAGCGCCACAGGGGGGGACCAGCCCCAGCATTTT
v_gene: TRBV7-6; d_gene: TRBD1; j_gene: TRBJ2-1; abundance: -; CDR3aa: CASSLRDRAYNEQFF; CDR3nt: TGTGCCAGCAGCCTACGGGACAGAGCCTACAATGAGCAGTTCTTC
v_gene: TRBV12-3/TRBV12-4; d_gene: -; j_gene: TRBJ2-2; abundance: -; CDR3aa: CASSLHTGELFF; CDR3nt: TGTGCCAGCAGCCTTCACACCGGGGAGCTGTTTTTT
v_gene: TRBV28; d_gene: TRBD1; j_gene: TRBJ1-5; abundance: -; CDR3aa: CASSSTGGYQPQHF; CDR3nt: TGTGCCAGCAGCTCGACAGGGGGCTATCAGCCCCAGCATTTT
v_gene: TRBV14; d_gene: TRBD1; j_gene: TRBJ1-2; abundance: -; CDR3aa: CASSQNTGGGYGYTF; CDR3nt: TGTGCCAGCAGCCAAAATACAGGGGGAGGCTATGGCTACACCTTC
v_gene: TRBV6-4; d_gene: TRBD2; j_gene: TRBJ2-3; abundance: -; CDR3aa: CASSDSSGGATDTQYF; CDR3nt: TGTGCCAGCAGTGACTCTAGCGGGGGGGCCACAGATACGCAGTATTTT
v_gene: TRBV4-2; d_gene: TRBD2; j_gene: TRBJ2-2; abundance: -; CDR3aa: CASSYDLAGGPRGELFF; CDR3nt: TGTGCCAGCAGCTACGATCTAGCGGGGGGGCCGAGGGGGGAGCTGTTTTTT
v_gene: TRBV28; d_gene: -; j_gene: TRBJ1-2; abundance: -; CDR3aa: CASSPQVANYGYTF; CDR3nt: TGTGCCAGCAGTCCCCAGGTAGCTAACTATGGCTACACCTTC
v_gene: TRBV5-4; d_gene: TRBD1; j_gene: TRBJ1-2; abundance: few; CDR3aa: CASIRTGSTDGYTF; CDR3nt: TGTGCCAGCATCCGGACAGGATCGACTGATGGCTACACCTTC
v_gene: TRBV13; d_gene: TRBD1; j_gene: TRBJ2-2; abundance: -; CDR3aa: CASSPGGRTGELFF; CDR3nt: TGTGCCAGCAGCCCAGGGGGTCGGACCGGGGAGCTGTTTTTT
v_gene: TRBV29-1; d_gene: TRBD1; j_gene: TRBJ2-4; abundance: -; CDR3aa: CSVLRGQGNIQYF; CDR3nt: TGCAGCGTTCTTAGGGGACAGGGAAACATTCAGTACTTC
v_gene: TRBV4-1; d_gene: -; j_gene: TRBJ2-1; abundance: -; CDR3aa: CASSHNTGLGNNEQFF; CDR3nt: TGCGCCAGCAGCCACAACACGGGACTTGGCAACAATGAGCAGTTCTTC
v_gene: TRBV28; d_gene: -; j_gene: TRBJ1-2; abundance: -; CDR3aa: CASSDGYGYTF; CDR3nt: TGTGCCAGCAGTGACGGGTATGGCTACACCTTC